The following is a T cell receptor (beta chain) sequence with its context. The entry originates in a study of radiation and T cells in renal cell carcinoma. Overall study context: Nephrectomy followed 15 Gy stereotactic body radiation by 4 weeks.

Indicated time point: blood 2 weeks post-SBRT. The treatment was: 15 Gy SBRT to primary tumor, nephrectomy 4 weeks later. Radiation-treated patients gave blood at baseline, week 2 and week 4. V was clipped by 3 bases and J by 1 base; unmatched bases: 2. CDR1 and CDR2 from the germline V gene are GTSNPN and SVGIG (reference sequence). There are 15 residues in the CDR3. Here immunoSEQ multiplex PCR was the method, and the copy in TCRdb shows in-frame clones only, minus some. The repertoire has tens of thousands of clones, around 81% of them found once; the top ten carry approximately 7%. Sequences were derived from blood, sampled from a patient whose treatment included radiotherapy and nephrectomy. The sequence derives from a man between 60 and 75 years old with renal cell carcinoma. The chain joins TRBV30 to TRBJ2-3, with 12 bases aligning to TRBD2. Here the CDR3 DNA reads TGTGCCTGGAGCGGGACTAGCGGGCGCACAGATACGCAGTATTTT. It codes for CAWSGTSGRTDTQYF.